The 17 T cell receptor beta chains below all came from one sample that was sequenced in a study of CD8 T cells in ankylosing spondylitis. One entry per CDR3 protein, called by TCRdb with MiXCR from the 5' RACE reads. The sample holds fewer than 550,000 distinct CDR3 sequences, 5.3% seen once. Study findings and constraints: Ankylosing spondylitis blood appeared to carry a characteristic TCR beta motif of roughly eight highly homologous variants.

For these receptors, no antigen is known. Sequenced: blood, either unsorted or a sorted T cell fraction (not recorded which). These receptors all come from a male donor with ankylosing spondylitis.

This clonotype was counted at least ten times. The rearrangement uses TRBV27 and TRBJ2-1; the D call may be TRBD1 or TRBD2 (5 bases each). CDR3 length: 13 residues. CDR1 and CDR2 (germline): MNHEY, SMNVEV (reference sequence). V lost 8 bases and J 0 bases, leaving 8 bases between the germline ends. The CDR3 sequence is CASGGSSYNEQFF. DNA of the CDR3: TGTGCCAGCGGGGGTAGCTCCTACAATGAGCAGTTCTTC.

This clonotype was seen at least ten times. The rearrangement joins TRBV7-2 to TRBJ1-1, with D perhaps TRBD1 (5 bases). From germline, CDR1 is SGHTA and CDR2 FQGNSA. This CDR3 contains 13 residues. V lost 5 bases to trimming and J lost 7 bases, with 14 bases between them. CDR3: CASSLGTFGEAFF. The CDR3 nucleotides are TGTGCCAGCAGCCTAGGGACTTTTGGTGAAGCTTTCTTT.

This clonotype was detected ten times or more. The chain recombines TRBV6-1 with TRBJ2-2; D might be TRBD1 or TRBD2, each matching 6 bases. The CDR3 contains 14 residues. V lost 9 bases, J lost 0 bases, and 11 bases lay in between. Germline CDR1 is MNHNS and CDR2 is SASEGT. The CDR3 DNA is TGTGCCAGTGGGAGGACAGCGAACACCGGGGAGCTGTTTTTT. Protein product: CASGRTANTGELFF.

This clonotype was picked up many times. The chain employs TRBV20-1 and TRBJ1-1; 7 bases are shared with TRBD1. Germline values: CDR1 DFQATT, CDR2 SNEGSKA (reference sequence). Trimming removed 5 bases from V and 1 base from J; junction bases left unmatched: 4. This CDR3 spans 13 amino acids. CDR3 in DNA: TGCAGTGCTCGACAGGGCCCGAACACTGAAGCTTTCTTT. Amino acids: CSARQGPNTEAFF.

This clonotype appeared many times. The genes are TRBV29-1 and TRBJ2-3; TRBD2 matches 7 bases. The CDR3 runs to 15 residues. Germline CDR1 SQVTM, CDR2 ANQGSEA. V gave up 4 bases and J gave up 4 bases; unmatched junction bases: 11. CDR3 coding DNA: TGCAGCGTTGGGAAAGCGGGGCAGCCCTCAGATACGCAGTATTTT. This sequence encodes CSVGKAGQPSDTQYF.

Only a few counts were recorded for this clonotype. The chain has TRBV20-1 and TRBJ2-5, with TRBD2 as a possible D gene (5 bases). V lost 6 bases and J lost 5, with 22 bases in between. The V gene's germline CDR1 is DFQATT and CDR2 SNEGSKA (reference sequence). The CDR3 is 15 amino acids. CDR3 DNA sequence: TGCAGTGCCCGGCAGGAGGCTTCTGCGTGGGAGACCCAGTACTTC. It yields the protein CSARQEASAWETQYF.

This clonotype was detected many times. The chain is built from TRBV28 and TRBJ2-7, with 9 bases identical to TRBD2. Trimming at V came to 5 bases and at J to 3 bases, leaving 11 bases not matched to a gene. CDR3 length: 16 residues. The germline V gene encodes CDR1 MDHEN and CDR2 SYDVKM. CDR3 DNA: TGTGCCAGCAGTCCAGCTAAGGGGACTAGCCTCTACGAGCAGTACTTC. The encoded protein is CASSPAKGTSLYEQYF.

This clonotype has at least ten counts. The chain employs TRBV20-1 and TRBJ1-5; TRBD1 aligns across 8 bases. The length of the CDR3 is 16 residues. Germline V gene data show CDR1 as DFQATT and CDR2 as SNEGSKA (reference sequence). Losses at the gene ends were 3 bases for V and 7 bases for J; bases not matched to a gene: 14. The CDR3 sequence is CSARDGRQGSLQPQHF. The CDR3 DNA reads TGCAGTGCTAGGGACGGCCGACAGGGGAGCTTACAGCCCCAGCATTTT.

This clonotype was recorded at least ten times. The chain links TRBV27 to TRBJ2-7; D possibly corresponds to TRBD2 (6 bases). CDR3 length: 16 residues. Germline CDR1 reads MNHEY; CDR2 reads SMNVEV (reference sequence). V lost 6 bases and J lost 6, with 24 bases in between. CDR3 in amino acids: CASSQEGIPARGEQYF. Written as DNA, the CDR3 is TGTGCCAGCAGCCAGGAGGGAATTCCAGCGAGGGGCGAGCAGTACTTC.

This clonotype was seen repeatedly, ten times or more. DNA of the CDR3: TGTGCCAGCAGACCCTGGGGGGGGCGGGCTGAAGCTTTCTTT. Translation gives CASRPWGGRAEAFF. This sequence joins TRBV6-2 or TRBV6-3 and TRBJ1-1; D possibly corresponds to TRBD1 (6 bases). V was shortened by 6 bases and J by 6 bases, with 17 bases between the two germline ends. Germline V CDR1 and CDR2: MNHEY, SVGEGT. This CDR3 is 14 amino acids long.

This clonotype appeared many times. J is TRBJ2-7 and V is TRBV11-2; D gene unclear. V was trimmed by 4 bases and J by 2 bases, leaving 6 bases between them. Per the germline V gene, CDR1 is SGHAT and CDR2 is FQNNGV. The CDR3 contains 12 residues. CDR3 DNA sequence: TGTGCCAGCAGCTCCAACACCTACGAGCAGTACTTC. Amino acids: CASSSNTYEQYF.

Many counts were recorded for this clonotype. The chain employs TRBV7-2 and TRBJ2-5, with 7 bases fitting TRBD1. The CDR3 sequence is 14 residues long. Germline CDR1 is SGHTA and CDR2 is FQGNSA. After removal of 5 bases from V and 2 bases from J, the junction contained 5 bases not matched to a gene. The CDR3: CASSQNRGQETQYF. The CDR3 DNA reads TGTGCCAGCAGCCAAAACAGGGGACAAGAGACCCAGTACTTC.

Only a few counts were recorded for this clonotype. J is TRBJ2-7 and V is TRBV6-1; the match to TRBD1 covers 10 bases. V gave up 6 bases and J gave up 4 bases; unmatched junction bases: 9. There are 15 residues in the CDR3. Germline assignment: CDR1 MNHNS and CDR2 SASEGT. The CDR3 loop is CASSRQGAMRYEQYF. The DNA for the CDR3 is TGTGCCAGCAGCAGACAGGGGGCGATGCGGTACGAGCAGTACTTC.

This clonotype was observed at least ten times. CDR3 sequence reads: CASSLEGVAYNEQFF. The CDR3 DNA sequence: TGTGCCAGCAGCTTAGAGGGAGTGGCTTACAATGAGCAGTTCTTC. The chain is built from TRBV11-2 and TRBJ2-1; tentative D call: TRBD2 (5 bases). The CDR3 sequence is 15 residues long. V was cut by 0 bases and J by 4 bases, with 10 bases left in between. From germline, CDR1 is SGHAT and CDR2 FQNNGV. The variable domain in full, with the rest retrieved from reference TRBV11-2 and TRBJ2-1, is EAGVAQSPRYKIIEKRQSVAFWCNPISGHATLYWYQQILGQGPKLLIQFQNNGVVDDSQLPKDRFSAERLKGVDSTLKIQPAKLEDSAVYLCASSLEGVAYNEQFFGPGTRLTVL.

CDR3 nucleotide sequence: TGTGCCAGCCTCGCAGGGTCGGGGACCCAGTACTTC. Translating it yields CASLAGSGTQYF. V is TRBV11-2 and J is TRBJ2-5; D is perhaps TRBD1 (5 bases). Between the trimmed V and J ends, which lost 8 bases and 7 bases, there was a span of 14 bases. The CDR3 has 12 amino acids. The germline CDR1 and CDR2 sequences are SGHAT and FQNNGV.

This clonotype was counted many times. The V and J genes are TRBV10-3 and TRBJ1-1, with D maybe TRBD1 (5 bases). The V and J ends lost 8 bases and 1 base respectively, with 8 bases between them. Per the germline V gene, CDR1 is ENHRY and CDR2 is SYGVKD. The CDR3 runs 12 residues. CDR3: CAIGDRNTEAFF. CDR3 in DNA: TGTGCCATCGGAGACAGGAACACTGAAGCTTTCTTT.

This clonotype was found a few times. The chain joins TRBV15 to TRBJ2-1; 7 positions agree with TRBD1. Trimming removed 5 bases from V and 2 bases from J; junction bases left unmatched: 6. This CDR3 contains 15 residues. CDR1 and CDR2 from the germline V gene are LNHNV and YYDKDF (reference sequence). The CDR3 DNA sequence: TGTGCCACCAGCGAAGGGACAGATCCCTACAATGAGCAGTTCTTC. Translating gives CATSEGTDPYNEQFF.